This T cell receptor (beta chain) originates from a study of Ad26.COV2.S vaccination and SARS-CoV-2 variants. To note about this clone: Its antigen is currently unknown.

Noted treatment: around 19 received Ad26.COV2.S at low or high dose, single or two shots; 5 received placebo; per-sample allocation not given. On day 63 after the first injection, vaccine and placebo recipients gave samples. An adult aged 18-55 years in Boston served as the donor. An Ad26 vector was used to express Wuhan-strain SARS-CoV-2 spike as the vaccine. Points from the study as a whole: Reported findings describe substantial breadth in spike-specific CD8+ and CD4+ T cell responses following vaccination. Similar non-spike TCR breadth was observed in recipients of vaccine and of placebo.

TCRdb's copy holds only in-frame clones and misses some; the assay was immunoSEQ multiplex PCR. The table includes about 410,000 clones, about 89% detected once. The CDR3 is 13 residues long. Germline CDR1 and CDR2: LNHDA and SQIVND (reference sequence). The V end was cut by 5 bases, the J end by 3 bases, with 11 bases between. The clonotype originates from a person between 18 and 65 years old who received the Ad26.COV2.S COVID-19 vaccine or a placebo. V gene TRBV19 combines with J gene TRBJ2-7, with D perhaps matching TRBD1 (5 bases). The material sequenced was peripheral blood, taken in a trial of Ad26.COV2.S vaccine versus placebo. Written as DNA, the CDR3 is TGTGCCAGTAGTGCCACCCAGGGCTACGAGCAGTACTTC. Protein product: CASSATQGYEQYF.